This TCR beta chain was retrieved from a study of blood T cells in healthy people across ages (dated by TCRdb to 2013 to 2016). Context from the whole study: In model experiments, roughly one uniquely barcoded TCR beta cDNA molecule per two T cells was captured by template switching. Age-related changes in TCR beta repertoire diversity were measured in the study by deep sequencing normalized with unique cDNA molecular identifiers. Two additional independent replicas of 1 million unique cDNA reads from the same blood draw were analyzed for two donors (one aged 18 to 29 and one aged 80 or older). To avoid experimental bias, donors of different ages were spread randomly across the sequencing lanes. Four age groups were formed from the donors: young (average roughly 15 years), middle-aged (approximately 41), aged (approximately 60) and long-lived (around 80).

Donors were a few dozen systemically healthy Caucasian individuals from Russia aged roughly 6 to 100 years. About 9.1 milliliters of peripheral blood were collected from each donor into EDTA-treated Vacutainer tubes. Ficoll-Paque density-gradient centrifugation was used to isolate PBMCs, with at least 7 million obtained per sample. Trizol reagent was used to extract total RNA from PBMCs, with at least 5.5 micrograms per sample. Naive CD45RAhigh/CD27high T cell percentages were measured by flow cytometry on a PBMC aliquot from every donor. The V and J ends are trimmed by 3 bases and 2 bases, leaving 11 bases between them. The germline V gene (reference sequence) yields DFQATT for CDR1 and SNEGSKA for CDR2. CDR3 length: 14 amino acids, cysteine to phenylalanine. Only the CDR3 portion is preserved as DNA: 42 bases, with reading frame beginning at the first base. In this sample, this clonotype turned up once. The clone's antigen remains unknown. No clone much larger than this one lies a single base away; base qualities are absent. Resting on one read, the evidence is weak.

Library preparation used 5' RACE. This sample was sequenced with an Illumina HiSeq 2500. A second PCR of roughly 6 to 12 cycles was performed with a sample-barcoded 5' primer and a J-beta primer mix. A template-switch 5' adaptor carrying 12 random nucleotides introduced a unique molecular identifier onto each TCR beta cDNA molecule. Each sample yielded at least 2.5 million CDR3-containing paired-end reads. First-strand cDNA synthesis was performed from all RNA using the Mint cDNA synthesis kit, with priming by a TRBC-specific oligonucleotide. Following uracil-DNA glycosylase treatment, a first 18-cycle PCR with universal primers M1SS and BC2_uni_R was performed on all cDNA. The study's processing was this. Normalization of each sample was performed by random selection of 1 million high-quality reads, each carrying a distinct molecular identifier. Instead of being binned into consensus sequences, reads with shared molecular identifiers were discarded. MiTCR, with a Q25 quality threshold and the strictest error-elimination algorithm, was used for CDR3 identification, clonotype clustering and error correction. A nonparametric unseen species model using Euler transformation provided a lower-bound estimate of total TCR beta diversity. Using fastp trimming at Q25 and MiXCR clonotype assembly, TCRdb reanalyzed the public sequencing data and kept in-frame beta chains. Duplicate CDR3 protein sequences are folded into a single record with the most common DNA and genes. The V and J calls here are based on TCRdb, not the publication. The sample table records hundreds of thousands of distinct CDR3 sequences; around 48% of these occur just once. About 22% of the sample belongs to the ten largest clones.

General findings and caveats noted by the study authors: Estimates of total diversity from one million sequenced T cells were regarded as lower bounds and underestimates. Because profiling used bulk unsorted PBMCs, naive and antigen-experienced compartments could not be compared conclusively. There was a strong correlation between observed TCR beta diversity and the percentage of naive T cells measured by flow cytometry. Because donor CMV infection status was unknown, age-related changes in expanded clonotypes were potentially confounded. Compared with the aged group, the long-lived group had more naive CD4+ T cells, fewer expanded clones and increased TCR diversity, a pattern suggesting age selection. As age increased, observed TCR beta diversity per million T cells dropped in a roughly linear way, and a significant reduction was already evident by age about 40.

In this chain, TRBV20-1 is recombined with TRBJ1-5; the D gene is unclear. The receptor was isolated from a man aged 80 or over in good health. The sample comprised blood. The DNA sequence is TGCAGTGCTAGGGCAAGTCATGGCAATCAGCCCCAGCATTTT. Translated, it reads CSARASHGNQPQHF.